A selection of T cell receptor beta chains follows, all from one sample in a study of cytomegalovirus exposure and HLA in healthy donors. Profiled with immunoSEQ multiplex PCR; TCRdb holds only in-frame clones, not every one. The table includes fewer than 60,000 clones, approximately 75% detected once. The material sequenced was PBMCs. The receptors here all came from a woman aged 40 to 50 in good health and CMV-seropositive. CDR3s include the opening cysteine and the closing phenylalanine or tryptophan. The D gene is left open where the match is weak. The size field is filled for only some rows; it gives once, few, many or a size class.

.	TRBV5-4	TRBJ1-2	TRBD1	TGTGCCAGCAGCTTGGTGGGACAGGGTCTCCACGGCTACACCTTC	CASSLVGQGLHGYTF
.	TRBV20-1	TRBJ2-1	.	TGCAGTCCCGCGGGGGCAGACGAGCAGTTCTTC	CSPAGADEQFF
.	TRBV4-2	TRBJ2-6	.	TGTGCCAGCAGCCAAGATCGGACTTCTGGGGCCAACGTCCTGACTTTC	CASSQDRTSGANVLTF
.	TRBV7-9	TRBJ2-3	TRBD1	TGTGCCAGCAACAGGGGGGTGGATGGAACAGATACGCAGTATTTT	CASNRGVDGTDTQYF
.	TRBV6-6	TRBJ1-5	.	TGTGCCAGCAGGAACCAAGGGGGTTCCAGTCAGCCCCAGCATTTT	CASRNQGGSSQPQHF
.	TRBV7-2	TRBJ2-7	TRBD1	TGTGCCAGCAGCTTGAGCGGACAGGGCAACTACGAGCAGTACTTC	CASSLSGQGNYEQYF
.	TRBV30	TRBJ1-2	.	TGTGCCTGGAGTGGGGGGCCTTTATATGGCTACACCTTC	CAWSGGPLYGYTF
.	TRBV11-2	TRBJ2-3	.	TGTGCCAGCAGCCCCATGGGGGGTGGGACAGATACGCAGTATTTT	CASSPMGGGTDTQYF
.	TRBV7-3	TRBJ2-5	.	TGTGCCAGCAGCTTAAACCGCGGAGAGACCCAGTACTTC	CASSLNRGETQYF
.	TRBV6-5	TRBJ2-3	.	TGTGCCAGCAGTTACTCGAAAGGAATGAGCGCAGATACGCAGTATTTT	CASSYSKGMSADTQYF
.	TRBV6-6	TRBJ2-1	.	TGTGCCTCCCAGGGAAACACCAGGGATGAGCAGTTCTTC	CASQGNTRDEQFF
.	TRBV5-1	TRBJ2-4	TRBD2	TGCGCCAGCAGCAGCGGACTAGCGGGGGGGAAAAACATTCAGTACTTC	CASSSGLAGGKNIQYF
.	TRBV4-1	TRBJ2-5	.	TGCGCCAGCAGCCAAGCCTCCCCTCGGGGATTGGAGACCCAGTACTTC	CASSQASPRGLETQYF
.	TRBV20-1	TRBJ2-3	.	TGCACTCCTACTGCGGGAGATACGCAGTATTTT	CTPTAGDTQYF
.	TRBV7-2	TRBJ1-1	.	TGTGCCAGCAGCTTACGCCATGGGGGGTGGGGAATAATGAACACTGAAGCTTTCTTT	CASSLRHGGWGIMNTEAFF
few	TRBV6-5	TRBJ1-2	TRBD1	TGTGCCAGCAGTTACCCAAGGACAGGACGCTATGGCTACACCTTC	CASSYPRTGRYGYTF
.	TRBV5-1	TRBJ2-6	.	TGCGCCAGCAGCCCGGGCCACAGGTCTGGGGCCAACGTCCTGACTTTC	CASSPGHRSGANVLTF
.	TRBV7-6	TRBJ2-3	TRBD2	TGTGCCAGCAGCTTGAGCCGGGGGGGTAGCACAGATACGCAGTATTTT	CASSLSRGGSTDTQYF
.	TRBV7-8	TRBJ1-1	.	TGTGCCAGCAGCATCCAACTCCACACTGAAGCTTTCTTT	CASSIQLHTEAFF
.	TRBV19	TRBJ2-2	.	TGTGCCAGTAGTATGACCAGGGCTTTCCCCGGGGAGCTGTTTTTT	CASSMTRAFPGELFF
.	TRBV14	TRBJ1-2	TRBD1	TGTGCCAGCAGCCAAGATCTTACAGGGGGCGTTGATGGCTACACCTTC	CASSQDLTGGVDGYTF
.	TRBV11-3	TRBJ2-3	.	TGTGCCAGCAGCTTAGGCAGGGGAGGCACAGATACGCAGTATTTT	CASSLGRGGTDTQYF
.	TRBV11-2	TRBJ1-5	.	TGTGCCAGCAGCCCAGATAGCAATCAGCCCCAGCATTTT	CASSPDSNQPQHF
.	TRBV7-9	TRBJ1-1	TRBD1	TGTGCCAGCAGCTCCCCTACAGGGGCTGGAACTGAAGCTTTCTTT	CASSSPTGAGTEAFF
.	TRBV11-2	TRBJ1-1	.	TGTGCCAGCAGCGGTCTACAGGGCCAAGCTGAAGCTTTCTTT	CASSGLQGQAEAFF
.	TRBV27	TRBJ2-1	TRBD2	TGTGCCAGCAGCTATCTTATAACTAGCGGGAGGAATGAGCAGTTCTTC	CASSYLITSGRNEQFF
.	TRBV6-6	TRBJ1-3	.	TGTGCCACCCTCGGGGGTGCGGGGGAGGGGTGGAACACCATATATTTT	CATLGGAGEGWNTIYF
.	TRBV18	TRBJ2-3	TRBD2	TGTGCCAGCTCAAGACTTAGCGGGGGGTCCACAGATACGCAGTATTTT	CASSRLSGGSTDTQYF
.	TRBV4-3	TRBJ1-2	TRBD1	TGCGCCAGCACGTCAGCCGGAGGGGGCGGCTATGGCTACACCTTC	CASTSAGGGGYGYTF
few	TRBV11-2	TRBJ2-6	TRBD1	TGTGCCACAATACAGGGGCCGATGGGGGCCAACGTCCTGACTTTC	CATIQGPMGANVLTF
.	TRBV19	TRBJ2-5	TRBD2	TGTGCCAGTCGGGGGGGCGCGGGGACCCAGTACTTC	CASRGGAGTQYF
once	TRBV6-5	TRBJ2-2	TRBD2	TGTGCCAGCAGGCGGACTAGTTTCACCGGGGAGCTGTTTTTT	CASRRTSFTGELFF
.	TRBV7-2	TRBJ1-2	.	TGTGCCAGCAGTAGGGGGGGGAAACCTACAGGTGGCTACACCTTC	CASSRGGKPTGGYTF
.	TRBV11-3	TRBJ1-5	.	TGTGCCAGCAGCTTAACCACTTGGACAGAGAATCAGCCCCAGCATTTT	CASSLTTWTENQPQHF
few	TRBV5-1	TRBJ2-7	TRBD2	TGCGCCAGCAGCTTGGGCGGGACTAGACACGAGCAGTACTTC	CASSLGGTRHEQYF
few	TRBV6-1	TRBJ1-2	.	TGTGCCAGCAGTGAGGGACCCGGGAGCTATGGCTACACCTTC	CASSEGPGSYGYTF
.	TRBV6-5	TRBJ2-1	.	TGTGCCAGCAGTTTCGGACTCGAGGGGCAGTTCTTC	CASSFGLEGQFF
.	TRBV5-8	TRBJ1-5	TRBD1	TGTGCCAGCAGCTTCAAACAGGGGGCTAGGCAGCCCCAGCATTTT	CASSFKQGARQPQHF
.	TRBV19	TRBJ2-7	TRBD2	TGTGCCAGTAGTACGAAGCGGGGGGGCCACGAGCAGTACTTC	CASSTKRGGHEQYF